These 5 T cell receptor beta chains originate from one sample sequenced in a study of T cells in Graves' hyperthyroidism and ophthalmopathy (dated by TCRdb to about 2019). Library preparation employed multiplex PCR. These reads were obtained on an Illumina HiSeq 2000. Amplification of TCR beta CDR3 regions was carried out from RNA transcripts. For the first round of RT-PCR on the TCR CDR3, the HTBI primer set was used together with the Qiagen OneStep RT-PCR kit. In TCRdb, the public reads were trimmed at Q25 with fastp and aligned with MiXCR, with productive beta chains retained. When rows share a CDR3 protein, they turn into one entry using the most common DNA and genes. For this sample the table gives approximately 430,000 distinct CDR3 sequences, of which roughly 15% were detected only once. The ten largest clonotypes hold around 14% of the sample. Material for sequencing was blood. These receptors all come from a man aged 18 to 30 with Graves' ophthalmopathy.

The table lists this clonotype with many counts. The CDR3 protein is CASGTNNEQFF. The CDR3 DNA reads TGTGCCAGCGGGACCAACAATGAGCAGTTCTTC. The rearrangement joins TRBV3-1 to TRBJ2-1, with D possibly called TRBD1 or TRBD2 (5 bases each). Germline-derived CDR1 and CDR2 are LGHDT and YNNKEL (reference sequence). V was cut by 8 bases and J by 5 bases, with 7 bases left in between. CDR3 length equals 11 residues.

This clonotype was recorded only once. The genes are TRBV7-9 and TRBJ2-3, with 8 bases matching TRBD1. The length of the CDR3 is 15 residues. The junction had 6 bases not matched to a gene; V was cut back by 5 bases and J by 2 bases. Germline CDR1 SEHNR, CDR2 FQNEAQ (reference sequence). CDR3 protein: CASSRGQGYTDTQYF. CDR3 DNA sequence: TGTGCCAGCAGCCGCGGACAGGGATACACAGATACGCAGTATTTT.

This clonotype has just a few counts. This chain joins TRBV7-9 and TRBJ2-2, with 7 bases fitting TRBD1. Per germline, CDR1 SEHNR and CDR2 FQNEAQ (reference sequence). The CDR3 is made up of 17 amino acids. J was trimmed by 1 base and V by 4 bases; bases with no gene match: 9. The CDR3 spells CASSSTQGRRNTGELFF. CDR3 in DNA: TGTGCCAGCAGCTCAACACAGGGGAGACGGAACACCGGGGAGCTGTTTTTT.

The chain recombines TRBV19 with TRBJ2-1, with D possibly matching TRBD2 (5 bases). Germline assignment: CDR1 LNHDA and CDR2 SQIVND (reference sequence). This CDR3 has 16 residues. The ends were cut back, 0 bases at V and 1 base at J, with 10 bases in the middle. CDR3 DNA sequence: TGTGCCAGTAGTATAGATAGGTCGGGGTCCTACAATGAGCAGTTCTTC. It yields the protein CASSIDRSGSYNEQFF.

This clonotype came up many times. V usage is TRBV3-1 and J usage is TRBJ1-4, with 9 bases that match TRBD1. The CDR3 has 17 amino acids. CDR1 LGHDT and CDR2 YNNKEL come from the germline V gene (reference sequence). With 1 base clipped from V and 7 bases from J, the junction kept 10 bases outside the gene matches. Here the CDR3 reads CASSQAGTGKGGEKLFF. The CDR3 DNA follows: TGTGCCAGCAGCCAAGCAGGGACAGGGAAAGGGGGTGAAAAACTGTTTTTT.